One sample yielded the 26 T cell receptor beta chains listed below, sequenced in a study of T-cell memory formation after mild COVID-19. TCRdb reprocessed the 5' RACE reads via MiXCR and lists one record per CDR3 protein. In the table there are approximately 490,000 distinct CDR3 sequences, about a fifth of which are singletons. The sequencing sample was made of PBMCs or a T cell subset sorted from them (not recorded which). Receptors originate from an adult woman who had mild COVID-19 (a few samples of this study predate the infection). Cell type and time point are not known.

This chain connects TRBV25-1 to TRBJ2-3, with D unclear. The CDR3 is 14 residues long. The germline CDR1 and CDR2 sequences are MGHDK and SYGVNS. V was pared by 3 bases and J by 5 bases, with 12 bases between. CDR3 nucleotide sequence: TGTGCCAGCAGTGATCCTAGGCGGTTAGATACGCAGTATTTT. It translates to CASSDPRRLDTQYF. The full variable domain, in which reference TRBV25-1 and TRBJ2-3 provide the parts outside the CDR3, is EADIYQTPRYLVIGTGKKITLECSQTMGHDKMYWYQQDPGMELHLIHYSYGVNSTEKGDLSSESTVSRIRTEHFPLTLESARPSHTSQYLCASSDPRRLDTQYFGPGTRLTVL.

The table lists this clonotype with a few counts. V gene TRBV5-6 combines with J gene TRBJ2-4; D ambiguous. Germline V lookup: CDR1 SGHDT, CDR2 YYEEEE. The CDR3 has 18 residues. V was trimmed by 1 base and J by 0 bases, leaving 17 bases between them. The CDR3 DNA is TGTGCCAGCAGCTTGAGGACGGTCCGATCGATAGCCAAAAACATTCAGTACTTC. The encoded protein is CASSLRTVRSIAKNIQYF.

Only a few counts were recorded for this clonotype. This chain links TRBV12-3 or TRBV12-4 with TRBJ1-2, with TRBD1 as a possible D gene (6 bases). The CDR3 totals 14 residues. V lost 4 bases, J lost 2 bases, and 11 bases lay in between. The CDR3 reads CASSSNTGNYGYTF. The CDR3 nucleotides are TGTGCCAGCAGTTCAAATACAGGGAACTATGGCTACACCTTC.

The chain combines TRBV5-1 with TRBJ2-3; possibly TRBD1 or TRBD2 for D (5 bases each). Germline CDR1 SGHRS, CDR2 YFSETQ. The CDR3 sequence is 14 residues long. V dropped 6 bases and J dropped 3 bases, with 14 bases sitting between them. CDR3 in DNA: TGCGCCAGCACCGAGGGACGGAATACAGATACGCAGTATTTT. This codes for CASTEGRNTDTQYF.

There are a few counts of this clonotype. This rearrangement joins TRBV5-6 to TRBJ2-7; D not resolved. CDR3 length: 14 amino acids. V lost 0 bases and J 10 bases, leaving 17 bases between the germline ends. The germline CDR1 and CDR2 sequences are SGHDT and YYEEEE. In DNA form, the CDR3 reads TGTGCCAGCAGCTTGGTGACTCTGGGCAACCGCCAGTACTTC. Its translation: CASSLVTLGNRQYF.

The chain carries TRBV20-1 and TRBJ1-1; no reliable D call. CDR3 length equals 14 residues. Germline CDR1 and CDR2: DFQATT and SNEGSKA (reference sequence). The V gene lost 1 base and the J gene lost 4 bases, with 13 bases spanning the gap. The CDR3 DNA follows: TGCAGTGCTAGAGGGCGCAGCGGTAGCACTGAAGCTTTCTTT. Amino acids: CSARGRSGSTEAFF.

This clonotype has a handful of counts. This rearrangement joins TRBV29-1 to TRBJ2-7; possible D gene TRBD1, 6 bases. The CDR3 sequence is 12 residues long. Trimming cost V 7 bases and J 4 bases, with 14 bases left between them. Germline V gives CDR1 SQVTM, CDR2 ANQGSEA. This CDR3 is CSGGQSRYEQYF. CDR3 DNA sequence: TGCAGCGGTGGACAGTCCCGGTACGAGCAGTACTTC.

This clonotype was observed once. The chain links TRBV18 to TRBJ2-3; D gene uncertain. Germline V CDR1 and CDR2: KGHSH, LQKENI. V lost 4 bases to trimming and J lost 1 base, with 15 bases between them. The CDR3 is 16 residues long. The CDR3 region is CASSQKLSFGTDTQYF. The CDR3, as DNA: TGTGCCAGCTCACAAAAACTTTCATTCGGCACAGATACGCAGTATTTT.

A few counts support this clonotype. The rearrangement joins TRBV29-1 to TRBJ2-7; D tentatively reads TRBD1 or TRBD2 (6 bases each). Germline V gene data show CDR1 as SQVTM and CDR2 as ANQGSEA. This CDR3 has 12 residues. Trimming removed 6 bases at V and 5 bases at J, with 14 bases between. The CDR3 reads CSVTGGLNEQYF. CDR3 coding DNA: TGCAGCGTCACTGGGGGGCTGAACGAGCAGTACTTC.

This clonotype has only a few counts. V gene TRBV4-1 combines with J gene TRBJ2-5, with D possibly being TRBD1 (5 bases). Germline CDR1 MGHRA, CDR2 YSYEKL. The V and J ends lost 1 base and 0 bases respectively, with 12 bases between them. The CDR3 length is 16 residues. The CDR3 nucleotides read TGCGCCAGCAGCCAAGGCAGGGTCGGGTACCAAGAGACCCAGTACTTC. Translating it yields CASSQGRVGYQETQYF.

This chain connects TRBV6-5 to TRBJ2-7, with 9 bases identical to TRBD2. The CDR3 extends over 15 amino acids. Germline V CDR1 and CDR2: MNHEY, SVGAGI. The trim removed 6 bases at V and 3 bases at J, leaving 9 bases unmatched. The DNA of the CDR3 is TGTGCCAGCAGCCCATGGACTAGCGATCTCTACGAGCAGTACTTC. This gives the protein CASSPWTSDLYEQYF.

This clonotype has just a few counts. V usage is TRBV7-9 and J usage is TRBJ1-2; D is ambiguous. CDR3 length: 12 residues. Trimming left V 2 bases short and J 4 bases short, with 5 bases between. The V gene's germline CDR1 is SEHNR and CDR2 FQNEAQ (reference sequence). The CDR3 DNA reads TGTGCCAGCAGCTTAAAGGGCTATGGCTACACCTTC. Its translation: CASSLKGYGYTF.

This clonotype appeared a few times. This chain joins TRBV5-1 and TRBJ1-6; no firm D call. V dropped 0 bases and J dropped 3 bases, with 10 bases sitting between them. CDR3 length: 16 amino acids. CDR1 SGHRS and CDR2 YFSETQ come from the germline V gene. The CDR3 DNA follows: TGCGCCAGCAGCTTGGCCGGCAGTTTCTATAATTCACCCCTCCACTTT. This gives the protein CASSLAGSFYNSPLHF.

V usage is TRBV7-3 and J usage is TRBJ2-5, with 8 bases lining up with TRBD1. J was trimmed by 5 bases and V by 4 bases; bases with no gene match: 9. Germline CDR1 and CDR2: SGHTA and FQGTGA. The CDR3 is made up of 15 amino acids. The CDR3 DNA reads as TGTGCCAGCAGCTCCGGCCGGACAGGGATGGAGACCCAGTACTTC. It translates to CASSSGRTGMETQYF.

This clonotype was picked up many times. The V call is TRBV9, the J call TRBJ1-5, with D tentatively TRBD1 (6 bases). This CDR3 contains 15 residues. From germline, CDR1 is SGDLS and CDR2 YYNGEE. The ends were cut back, 4 bases at V and 7 bases at J, with 18 bases in the middle. CDR3 sequence: CASSKGVGLGQPQHF. CDR3 nucleotide sequence: TGTGCCAGCAGCAAGGGGGTGGGACTGGGGCAGCCCCAGCATTTT.

V is TRBV5-6 and J is TRBJ2-1; the match to TRBD2 covers 10 bases. This CDR3 is 14 amino acids long. CDR1 is SGHDT and CDR2 is YYEEEE in the germline V gene. The junction had 7 bases not matched to a gene; V was cut back by 6 bases and J by 7 bases. DNA of the CDR3: TGTGCCAGCAACAGCGGGGGGGCCTTGAATGAGCAGTTCTTC. It specifies CASNSGGALNEQFF.

The chain links TRBV3-1 to TRBJ2-1; possibly TRBD1 for D (5 bases). The germline V gene encodes CDR1 LGHDT and CDR2 YNNKEL (reference sequence). Trimming took off 0 bases at V and 0 bases at J, with 15 bases between the two ends. CDR3 length: 18 residues. The CDR3 DNA reads TGTGCCAGCAGCCAAGATGGTCCAGGGCAGGGCTCCTACAATGAGCAGTTCTTC. Amino acids: CASSQDGPGQGSYNEQFF.

This clonotype was counted a few times. This rearrangement joins TRBV20-1 to TRBJ2-5; 10 bases fit TRBD2. V trimming: 0 bases; J trimming: 7 bases; junction bases outside the gene matches: 8. The CDR3 spans 15 residues. Germline loops: CDR1 DFQATT, CDR2 SNEGSKA (reference sequence). CDR3 DNA: TGCAGTGCTAGAGATATAGCTAGCGGGAGAGGGACCCAGTACTTC. This translates into CSARDIASGRGTQYF.

This clonotype was observed a handful of times. The V gene is TRBV7-2, the J gene TRBJ2-7, with D possibly being TRBD1 (5 bases). The CDR3 totals 15 residues. The germline gives CDR1 SGHTA, CDR2 FQGNSA. Trimming stripped 1 base from V and 1 base from J, with 11 bases between. In nucleotides, the CDR3 is TGTGCCAGCAGCTTAGGTAGACAGCCTTCCTACGAGCAGTACTTC. This sequence encodes CASSLGRQPSYEQYF.

This rearrangement joins TRBV20-1 to TRBJ2-7; D is uncertain. Trimming stripped 4 bases from V and 0 bases from J, with 10 bases between. The CDR3 covers 13 residues. Germline-derived CDR1 and CDR2 are DFQATT and SNEGSKA (reference sequence). In DNA form, the CDR3 reads TGCAGTGCTATCCTGGACCCCTCCTACGAGCAGTACTTC. This sequence encodes CSAILDPSYEQYF.

The genes are TRBV2 and TRBJ1-2; TRBD1 agrees at 7 bases. The V segment lost 6 bases and the J segment 2 bases; nucleotides outside the gene matches: 9. Germline CDR1 is SNHLY and CDR2 is FYNNEI. The CDR3 loop spans 15 amino acids. The CDR3 sequence is CASRGGTVHNYGYTF. CDR3 DNA: TGTGCCAGCAGGGGGGGGACAGTTCACAACTATGGCTACACCTTC. Full variable domain (remainder filled in from reference TRBV2 and TRBJ1-2): EPEVTQTPSHQVTQMGQEVILRCVPISNHLYFYWYRQILGQKVEFLVSFYNNEISEKSEIFDDQFSVERPDGSNFTLKIRSTKLEDSAMYFCASRGGTVHNYGYTFGSGTRLTVV.

This clonotype was recorded a few times. The chain joins TRBV5-4 to TRBJ1-2, with a possible D match to TRBD1 (5 bases). The CDR3 has 14 amino acids. The V and J ends lost 4 bases and 2 bases respectively, with 12 bases between them. In germline, CDR1 is SGHNT, CDR2 YYREEE (reference sequence). The CDR3 protein is CASSPVTENYGYTF. In DNA form, the CDR3 reads TGTGCCAGCAGCCCCGTGACAGAGAACTATGGCTACACCTTC.

The chain links TRBV10-3 to TRBJ2-7, with 10 bases aligning to TRBD1. The length of the CDR3 is 16 residues. The V and J ends lost 5 bases and 7 bases, in that order; junction bases with no gene match: 14. Germline V gene lookup returns CDR1 ENHRY and CDR2 SYGVKD. CDR3 DNA: TGTGCCATCAGTCTGAACCCGGGACAGGGGCTATGGGAGCAGTACTTC. Translation: CAISLNPGQGLWEQYF.

The chain carries TRBV11-2 and TRBJ1-1, with 7 bases aligning to TRBD1. Looked up from germline, CDR1 is SGHAT and CDR2 is FQNNGV. V lost 0 bases and J lost 3; bases outside the gene matches: 7. This CDR3 contains 16 residues. The CDR3 reads CASSLDFGTDHTEAFF. The CDR3 DNA reads TGTGCCAGCAGCTTAGATTTCGGGACAGATCACACTGAAGCTTTCTTT.

At least ten counts were recorded for this clonotype. The chain has TRBV5-5 and TRBJ2-1; D is unresolved. Germline V gives CDR1 SGHKS, CDR2 YYEKEE (reference sequence). The length of the CDR3 is 16 residues. V was trimmed by 2 bases and J by 7 bases, leaving 19 bases between them. The CDR3 spells CASSFLIIVIGNEQFF. CDR3 sequence (DNA): TGTGCCAGCAGCTTTCTCATAATCGTAATAGGGAATGAGCAGTTCTTC.

The chain is built from TRBV7-9 and TRBJ1-5; 7 positions match TRBD1. The germline V gene has CDR1 SEHNR and CDR2 FQNEAQ (reference sequence). The junction had 7 bases not matched to a gene; V was cut back by 1 base and J by 7 bases. The CDR3 consists of 15 residues. CDR3 bases: TGTGCCAGCAGCTTAGATGCACAGGGGCGGCAGCCCCAGCATTTT. Translating gives CASSLDAQGRQPQHF.